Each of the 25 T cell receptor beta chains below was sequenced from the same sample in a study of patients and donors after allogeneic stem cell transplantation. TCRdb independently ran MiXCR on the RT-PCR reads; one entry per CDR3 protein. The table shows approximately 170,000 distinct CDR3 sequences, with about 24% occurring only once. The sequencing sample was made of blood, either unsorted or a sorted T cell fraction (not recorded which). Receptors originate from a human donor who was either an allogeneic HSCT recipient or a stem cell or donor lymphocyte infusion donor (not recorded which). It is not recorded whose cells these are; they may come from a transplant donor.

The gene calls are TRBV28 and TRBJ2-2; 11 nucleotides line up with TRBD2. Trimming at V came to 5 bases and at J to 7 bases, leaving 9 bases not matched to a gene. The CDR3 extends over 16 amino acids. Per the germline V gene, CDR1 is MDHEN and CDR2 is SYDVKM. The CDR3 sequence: CASSSPTSGSGGELFF. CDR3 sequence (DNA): TGTGCCAGCAGTAGCCCCACTAGCGGGAGTGGCGGGGAGCTGTTTTTT.

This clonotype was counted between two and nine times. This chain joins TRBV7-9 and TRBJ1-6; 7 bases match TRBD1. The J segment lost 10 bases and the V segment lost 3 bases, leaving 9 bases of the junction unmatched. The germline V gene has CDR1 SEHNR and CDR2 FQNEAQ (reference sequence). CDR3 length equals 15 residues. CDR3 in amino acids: CASSFGTAMVSPLHF. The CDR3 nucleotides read TGTGCCAGCAGCTTCGGGACAGCGATGGTCTCACCCCTCCACTTT.

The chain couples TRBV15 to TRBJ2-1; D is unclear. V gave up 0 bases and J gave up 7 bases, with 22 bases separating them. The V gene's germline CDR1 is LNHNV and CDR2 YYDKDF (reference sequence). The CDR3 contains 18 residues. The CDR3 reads CATSRDGKNWVLRNEQFF. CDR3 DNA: TGTGCCACCAGCAGAGATGGCAAGAATTGGGTATTACGGAATGAGCAGTTCTTC.

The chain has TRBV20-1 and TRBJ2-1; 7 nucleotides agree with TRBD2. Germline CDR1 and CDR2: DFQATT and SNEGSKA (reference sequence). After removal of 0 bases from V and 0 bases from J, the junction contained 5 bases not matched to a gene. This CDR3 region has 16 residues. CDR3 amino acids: CSARESGASSYNEQFF. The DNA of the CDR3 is TGCAGTGCTAGAGAGAGCGGGGCTAGCTCCTACAATGAGCAGTTCTTC.

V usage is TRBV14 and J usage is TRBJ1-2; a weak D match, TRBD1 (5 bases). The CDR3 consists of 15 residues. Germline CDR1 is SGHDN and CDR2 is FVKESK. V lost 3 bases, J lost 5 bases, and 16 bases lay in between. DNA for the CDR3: TGTGCCAGCAGCCACCCCATTGGGGCGGTTTATGGCTACACCTTC. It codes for CASSHPIGAVYGYTF.

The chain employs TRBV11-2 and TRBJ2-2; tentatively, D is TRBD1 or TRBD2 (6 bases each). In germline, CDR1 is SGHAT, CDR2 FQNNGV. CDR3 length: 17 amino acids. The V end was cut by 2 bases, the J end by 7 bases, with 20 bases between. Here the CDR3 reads CASSLPRREGGNGELFF. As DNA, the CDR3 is TGTGCCAGCAGCTTACCCCGTCGGGAAGGGGGGAACGGGGAGCTGTTTTTT. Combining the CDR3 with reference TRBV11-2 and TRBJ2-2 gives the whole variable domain EAGVAQSPRYKIIEKRQSVAFWCNPISGHATLYWYQQILGQGPKLLIQFQNNGVVDDSQLPKDRFSAERLKGVDSTLKIQPAKLEDSAVYLCASSLPRREGGNGELFFGEGSRLTVL.

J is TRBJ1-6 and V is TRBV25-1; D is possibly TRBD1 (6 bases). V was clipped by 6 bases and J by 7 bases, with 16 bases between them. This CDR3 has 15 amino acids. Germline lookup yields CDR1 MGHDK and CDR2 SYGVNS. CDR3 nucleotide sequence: TGTGCCAGCAGGGCACAGGGTGATCGAAATTCACCCCTCCACTTT. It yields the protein CASRAQGDRNSPLHF. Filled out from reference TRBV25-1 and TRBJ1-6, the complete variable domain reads EADIYQTPRYLVIGTGKKITLECSQTMGHDKMYWYQQDPGMELHLIHYSYGVNSTEKGDLSSESTVSRIRTEHFPLTLESARPSHTSQYLCASRAQGDRNSPLHFGNGTRLTVT.

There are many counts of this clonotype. The CDR3 loop is CSVEDQGAGQPQHF. In DNA form, the CDR3 reads TGCAGCGTTGAAGATCAGGGGGCGGGTCAGCCCCAGCATTTT. V gene TRBV29-1 combines with J gene TRBJ1-5, with TRBD1 matching over 8 bases. The CDR3 is 14 amino acids. Looked up from germline, CDR1 is SQVTM and CDR2 is ANQGSEA. The V gene end was trimmed by 0 bases and the J gene end by 6 bases; junction bases not matched to a gene: 4.

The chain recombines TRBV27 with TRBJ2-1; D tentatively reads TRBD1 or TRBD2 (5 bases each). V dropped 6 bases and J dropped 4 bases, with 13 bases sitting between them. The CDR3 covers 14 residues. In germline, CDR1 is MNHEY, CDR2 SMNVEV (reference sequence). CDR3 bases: TGTGCCAGCAGCACATCCGGGACGTACAATGAGCAGTTCTTC. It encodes CASSTSGTYNEQFF.

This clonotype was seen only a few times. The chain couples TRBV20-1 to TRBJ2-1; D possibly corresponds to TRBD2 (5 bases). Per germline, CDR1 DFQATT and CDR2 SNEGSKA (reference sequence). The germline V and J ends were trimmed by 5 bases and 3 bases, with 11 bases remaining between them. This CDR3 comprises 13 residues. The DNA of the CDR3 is TGCAGTGCTCTGGCGGGTCTCTACAATGAGCAGTTCTTC. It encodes CSALAGLYNEQFF.

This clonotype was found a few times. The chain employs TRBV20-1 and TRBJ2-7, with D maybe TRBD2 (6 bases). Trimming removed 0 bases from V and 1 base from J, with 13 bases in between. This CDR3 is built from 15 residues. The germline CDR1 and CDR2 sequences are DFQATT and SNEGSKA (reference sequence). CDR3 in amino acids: CSARDRAGSSYEQYF. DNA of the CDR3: TGCAGTGCTAGAGATCGGGCGGGGTCGTCCTACGAGCAGTACTTC.

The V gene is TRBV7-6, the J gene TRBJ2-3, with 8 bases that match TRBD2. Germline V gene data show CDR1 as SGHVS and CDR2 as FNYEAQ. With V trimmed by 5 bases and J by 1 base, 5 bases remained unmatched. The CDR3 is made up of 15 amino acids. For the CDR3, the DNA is TGTGCCAGCAGCATACTAGCGGAGGGCACAGATACGCAGTATTTT. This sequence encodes CASSILAEGTDTQYF.

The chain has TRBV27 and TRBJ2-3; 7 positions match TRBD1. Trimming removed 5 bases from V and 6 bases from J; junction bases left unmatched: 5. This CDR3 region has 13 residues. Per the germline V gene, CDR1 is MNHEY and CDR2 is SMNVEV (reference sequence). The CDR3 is CASSIGTADTQYF. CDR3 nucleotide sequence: TGTGCCAGCAGTATCGGGACAGCCGATACGCAGTATTTT.

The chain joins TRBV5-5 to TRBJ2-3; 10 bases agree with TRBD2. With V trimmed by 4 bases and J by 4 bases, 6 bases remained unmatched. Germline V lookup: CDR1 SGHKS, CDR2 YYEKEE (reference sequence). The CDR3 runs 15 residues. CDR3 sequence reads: CASSPLAGGADTQYF. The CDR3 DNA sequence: TGTGCCAGCAGCCCATTAGCGGGAGGAGCAGATACGCAGTATTTT.

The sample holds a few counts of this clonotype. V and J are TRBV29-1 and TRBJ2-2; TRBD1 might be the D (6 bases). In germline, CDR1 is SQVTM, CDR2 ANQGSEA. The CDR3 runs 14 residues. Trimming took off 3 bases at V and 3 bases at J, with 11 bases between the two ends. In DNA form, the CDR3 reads TGCAGCGTTGATGGGGGCGTCGACACCGGGGAGCTGTTTTTT. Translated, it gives CSVDGGVDTGELFF.

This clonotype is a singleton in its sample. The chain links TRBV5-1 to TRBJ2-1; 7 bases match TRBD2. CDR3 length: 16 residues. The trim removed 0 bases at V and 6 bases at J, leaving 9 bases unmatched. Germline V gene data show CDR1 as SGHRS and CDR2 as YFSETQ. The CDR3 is CASSLVPGGIINEQFF. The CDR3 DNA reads TGCGCCAGCAGCTTGGTCCCGGGAGGAATAATCAATGAGCAGTTCTTC.

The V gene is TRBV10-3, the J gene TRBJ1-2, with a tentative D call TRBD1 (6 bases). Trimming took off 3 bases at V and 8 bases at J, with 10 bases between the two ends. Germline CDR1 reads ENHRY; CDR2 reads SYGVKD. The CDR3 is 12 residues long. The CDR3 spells CAISERTVGYTF. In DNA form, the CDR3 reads TGTGCCATCAGTGAAAGGACAGTCGGCTACACCTTC.

CDR3 coding DNA: TGTGCCAGCAGTCCGGGACTAGCCGGTGATGAGCAGTTCTTC. It yields the protein CASSPGLAGDEQFF. The chain is built from TRBV21-1 and TRBJ2-1; TRBD2, the D gene given by the table, was not confirmed from the DNA. TRBV21-1 is classified as a pseudogene. This CDR3 is built from 14 residues.

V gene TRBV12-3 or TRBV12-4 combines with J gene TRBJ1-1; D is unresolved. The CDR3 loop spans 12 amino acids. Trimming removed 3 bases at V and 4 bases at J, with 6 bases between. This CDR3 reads CASSFTGTEAFF. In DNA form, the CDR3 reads TGTGCCAGCAGTTTTACGGGCACTGAAGCTTTCTTT.

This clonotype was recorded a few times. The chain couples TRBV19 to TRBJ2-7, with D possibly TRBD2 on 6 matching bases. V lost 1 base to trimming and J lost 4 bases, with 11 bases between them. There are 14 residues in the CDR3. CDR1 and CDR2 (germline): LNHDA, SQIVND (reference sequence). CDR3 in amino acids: CASSIGGGLYEQYF. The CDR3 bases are TGTGCCAGTAGTATAGGCGGAGGGTTGTACGAGCAGTACTTC.

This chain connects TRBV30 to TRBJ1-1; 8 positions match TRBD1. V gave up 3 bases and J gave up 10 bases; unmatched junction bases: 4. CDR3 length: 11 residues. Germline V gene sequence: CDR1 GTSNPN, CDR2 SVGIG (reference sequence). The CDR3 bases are TGTGCCTGGAGCGCCCAGGGGGCAGCTTTCTTT. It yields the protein CAWSAQGAAFF. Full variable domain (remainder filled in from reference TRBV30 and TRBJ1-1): SQTIHQWPATLVQPVGSPLSLECTVEGTSNPNLYWYRQAAGRGLQLLFYSVGIGQISSEVPQNLSASRPQDRQFILSSKKLLLSDSGFYLCAWSAQGAAFFGQGTRLTVV.

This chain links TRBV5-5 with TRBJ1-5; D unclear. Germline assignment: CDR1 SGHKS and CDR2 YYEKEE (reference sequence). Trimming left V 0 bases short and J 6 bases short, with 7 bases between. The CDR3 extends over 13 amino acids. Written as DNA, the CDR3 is TGTGCCAGCAGCTTGGCCATGGCTCAGCCCCAGCATTTT. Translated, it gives CASSLAMAQPQHF.

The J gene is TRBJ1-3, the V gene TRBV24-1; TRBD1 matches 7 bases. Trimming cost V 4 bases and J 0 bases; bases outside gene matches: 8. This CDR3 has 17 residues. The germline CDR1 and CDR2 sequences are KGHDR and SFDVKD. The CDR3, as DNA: TGTGCCACCAGTGACCCGACAGGGAGGACCTCTGGAAACACCATATATTTT. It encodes CATSDPTGRTSGNTIYF.

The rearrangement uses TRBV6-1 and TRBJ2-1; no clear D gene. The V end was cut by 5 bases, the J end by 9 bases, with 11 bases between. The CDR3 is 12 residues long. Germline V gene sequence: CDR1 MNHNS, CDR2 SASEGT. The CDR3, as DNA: TGTGCCAGCAGTAATCCCCCGGGTGAGCAGTTCTTC. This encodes CASSNPPGEQFF.

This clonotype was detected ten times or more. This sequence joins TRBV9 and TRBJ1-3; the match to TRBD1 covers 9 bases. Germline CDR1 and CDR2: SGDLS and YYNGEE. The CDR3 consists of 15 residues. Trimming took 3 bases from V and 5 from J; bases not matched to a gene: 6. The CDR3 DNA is TGTGCCAGCAGCGACGGGACAGGGAATAGAAACACCATATATTTT. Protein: CASSDGTGNRNTIYF.